This note documents a single TCR beta chain sequence. Trimming removed 1 base at V and 6 bases at J, with 16 bases between. The CDR3 runs 15 residues. The germline CDR1 and CDR2 sequences are LNHDA and SQIVND (reference sequence). These data originate in a study of cytomegalovirus exposure and HLA in healthy donors. Clones were read by immunoSEQ multiplex PCR, and TCRdb kept only the in-frame ones, dropping some. Among 100,000 to 150,000 clones listed, about nine tenths were seen once. This TCR was sampled from a young woman in good health and CMV-seronegative. The chain has TRBV19 and TRBJ2-7; possibly TRBD2 for D (6 bases). The sample comprised PBMCs. CDR3 DNA: TGTGCCAGTAGTATAGCTAGCCTAGGGCGGGGCGAGCAGTACTTC. Translation gives CASSIASLGRGEQYF.